This record covers a single TCR beta chain. Antigen specificity is unknown. Germline values: CDR1 SQVTM, CDR2 ANQGSEA. This CDR3 has 13 residues. Trimming cost V 6 bases and J 8 bases; bases outside gene matches: 11. This record belongs to a study of response to subunit inactivated influenza vaccine. General study points: Seasonal influenza vaccination, on each occasion, was suggested by the authors to recruit few new T cells.

TCRdb re-derived calls from the RT-PCR reads in MiXCR, one entry per CDR3 protein. The table shows a few hundred thousand distinct CDR3 sequences, with about 7.2% occurring only once. The chain uses TRBV29-1 and TRBJ2-5; 8 bases fit TRBD2. This sample comprised PBMCs from blood, obtained around 2 years after vaccination. This TCR came from a man aged 45 to 70 who received an inactivated influenza vaccine. The CDR3, as DNA: TGCAGCGTCGCTACTAGCGGTTGGGATACCCAGTACTTC. Its protein is CSVATSGWDTQYF. The entire variable domain, with the rest obtained from reference TRBV29-1 and TRBJ2-5, is as follows: SAVISQKPSRDICQRGTSLTIQCQVDSQVTMMFWYRQQPGQSLTLIATANQGSEATYESGFVIDKFPISRPNLTFSTLTVSNMSPEDSSIYLCSVATSGWDTQYFGPGTRLLVL.